The clone carrying this T cell receptor beta chain was recorded many times. Its specificity is not known. This specimen comes from a study of early T cells in non-severe SARS-CoV-2 infection. Study-level results: Using VDJdb, the matching emphasized anti-spike CD8 responses while missing private and CD4 specificities.

Attached unique molecular identifiers marked individual cDNA molecules. From the 5' RACE reads, TCRdb called clonotypes with MiXCR, one entry per CDR3 protein. The data hold 60,000 to 75,000 distinct CDR3 sequences, with roughly 4.5% observed a single time. The ends lost 5 bases at V and 6 bases at J; junction bases unmatched: 4. CDR1 LGHDT and CDR2 YNNKEL come from the germline V gene (reference sequence). The CDR3 extends over 14 amino acids. The clonotype comes from an adult who was a healthcare worker with PCR-confirmed SARS-CoV-2 infection or an uninfected control (not recorded which). The donor label of this sample is uncertain. The source material was whole blood, sampled at baseline. V usage is TRBV3-1 and J usage is TRBJ1-5; 10 bases map to TRBD1. The CDR3 region is CASSYGTGVQPQHF. The CDR3 nucleotides read TGTGCCAGCAGCTACGGGACAGGGGTTCAGCCCCAGCATTTT.